This T cell receptor beta chain appears in the sequencing data of a study of blood T cells in healthy people across ages. Findings of the study overall: As age increased, TCR beta diversity per million T cells fell in a roughly linear fashion.

The CDR3 has 14 amino acids. The ends were cut back, 1 base at V and 0 bases at J, with 6 bases in the middle. The germline CDR1 and CDR2 sequences are SEHNR and FQNEAQ (reference sequence). Primed by a sample-barcoded 5' primer and a J-beta primer mix, a second PCR proceeded for 7 to 11 cycles. TCRdb recomputed calls from the 5' RACE reads with MiXCR, one row per CDR3 protein. Of about 1.6 million distinct CDR3 sequences listed, roughly 32% are singletons. This clonotype was seen repeatedly, ten times or more. The antigen remains unidentified. Ten milliliters of peripheral blood were drawn from each donor into EDTA-treated tubes. Extracted total RNA amounted to at least 5 micrograms for each sample.

Sequencing was done on a sample of blood. This chain links TRBV7-9 with TRBJ1-1; the D is unclear. The receptor comes from a woman aged 25 to 39 in good health. As DNA, the CDR3 is TGTGCCAGCAGCTTAGGTAGCTTGAACACTGAAGCTTTCTTT. Its translation: CASSLGSLNTEAFF.